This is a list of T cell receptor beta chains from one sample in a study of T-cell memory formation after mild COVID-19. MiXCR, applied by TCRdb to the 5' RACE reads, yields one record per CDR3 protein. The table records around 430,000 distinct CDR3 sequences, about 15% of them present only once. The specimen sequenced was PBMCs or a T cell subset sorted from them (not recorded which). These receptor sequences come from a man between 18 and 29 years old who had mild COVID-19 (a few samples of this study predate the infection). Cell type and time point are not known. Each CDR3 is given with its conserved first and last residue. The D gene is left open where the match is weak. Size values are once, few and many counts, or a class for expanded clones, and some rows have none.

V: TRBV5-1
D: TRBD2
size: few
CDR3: CASSGGGANTYNEQFF

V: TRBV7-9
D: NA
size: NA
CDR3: CASRATGNTDTQYF

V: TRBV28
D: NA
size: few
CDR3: CASSPGYTDTQYF

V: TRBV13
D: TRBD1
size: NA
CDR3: CASSRGQGTVYGYTF

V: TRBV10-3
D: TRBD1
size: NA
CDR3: CAIRGQGNTEAFF

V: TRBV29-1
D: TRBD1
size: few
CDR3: CSVEGQGRDTQYF

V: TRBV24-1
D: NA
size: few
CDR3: CATSVTGSSGANVLTF

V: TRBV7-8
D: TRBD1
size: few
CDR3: CASSSPRYRDRGHEQYF

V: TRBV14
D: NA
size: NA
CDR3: CASSQGVGTEAFF

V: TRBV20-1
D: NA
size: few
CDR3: CSAGSTGNSGYTF

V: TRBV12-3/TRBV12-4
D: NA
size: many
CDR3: CASSLEFNSPLHF

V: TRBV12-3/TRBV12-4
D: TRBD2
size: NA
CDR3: CASSRLAPSADTQYF

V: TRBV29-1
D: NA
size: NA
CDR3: CSVSWAGSEAFF

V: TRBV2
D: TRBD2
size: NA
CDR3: CASRRLAESYEQYF

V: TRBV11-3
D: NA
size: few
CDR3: CASSLRGPAYNEQFF

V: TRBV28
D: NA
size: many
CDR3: CASSRTFNQPQHF

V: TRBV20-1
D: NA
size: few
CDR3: CSARDWGGTTDTQYF

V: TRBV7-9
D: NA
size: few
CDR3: CASSLIGNEAFF

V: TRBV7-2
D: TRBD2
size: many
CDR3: CASSPTSGQETQYF

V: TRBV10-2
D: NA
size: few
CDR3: CASSDGRRADTQYF

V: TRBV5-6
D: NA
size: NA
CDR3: CASSLVGVDSTDTQYF

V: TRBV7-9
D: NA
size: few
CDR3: CASSLRGGGTEAFF

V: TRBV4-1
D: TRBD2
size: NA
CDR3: CASNPREGRLNNEQFF

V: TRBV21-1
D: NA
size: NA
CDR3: CASSKGRSTDTQYF

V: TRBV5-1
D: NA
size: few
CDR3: CASSLGYLYEQYF

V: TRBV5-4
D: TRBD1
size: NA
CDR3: CASNPRDRGNTGELFF

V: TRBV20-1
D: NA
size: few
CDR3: CSAPSTWNTEAFF

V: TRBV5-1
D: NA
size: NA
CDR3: CASRHRAVMNTEAFF

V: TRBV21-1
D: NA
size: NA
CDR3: CASSKFPTGNQPQHF

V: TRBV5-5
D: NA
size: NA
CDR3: CASSSKKADTEAFF

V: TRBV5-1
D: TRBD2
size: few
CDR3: CASSPGLAINEQYF

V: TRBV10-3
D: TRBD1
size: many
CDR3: CAIAGGTGRHSPLHF

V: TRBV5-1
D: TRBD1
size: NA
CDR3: CASSLTGTVNTEAFF

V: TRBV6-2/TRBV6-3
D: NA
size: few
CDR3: CASTISPEGSEQYF

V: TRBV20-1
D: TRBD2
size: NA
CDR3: CSAPGLFTYEQYF

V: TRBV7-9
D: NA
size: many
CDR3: CASSGGRSQFKETQYF

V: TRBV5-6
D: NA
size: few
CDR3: CASSFGGLDTQYF

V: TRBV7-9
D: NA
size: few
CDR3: CASTLPREGTEAFF

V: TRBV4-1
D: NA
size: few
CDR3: CASSQGRQVAKNIQYF

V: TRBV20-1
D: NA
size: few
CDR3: CSASPLLVGEETQYF

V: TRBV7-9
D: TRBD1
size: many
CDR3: CASSSPGQGIGRNEQFF

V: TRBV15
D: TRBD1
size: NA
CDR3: CATRRVRGRNTGELFF

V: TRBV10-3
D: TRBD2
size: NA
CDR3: CAISESRAGVNTQYF

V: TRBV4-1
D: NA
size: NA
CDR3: CASSQARGNTEAFF

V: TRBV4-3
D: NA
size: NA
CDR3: CASSQAVGVWDEQFF

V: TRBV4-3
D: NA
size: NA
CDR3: CASSRSPGTQNYGYTF

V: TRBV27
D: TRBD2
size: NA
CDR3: CASRMTSGGSLTQYF

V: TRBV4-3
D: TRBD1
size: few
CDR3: CASSQDGQDTDTQYF